Each of the 16 T cell receptor beta chains below was sequenced from the same sample in a study of STAT3 mutations in large granular lymphocyte leukemia. Study results and caveats: In T-cell large granular lymphocyte leukemia, about half of patients showed multiple immunodominant subclonotypes.

These receptors have no known antigen. TCRdb's copy holds only in-frame clones and misses some; the assay was immunoSEQ multiplex PCR. The sample records about 4,400 clones, 80% to 85% being singletons. The sample was peripheral blood mononuclear cells. These TCRs come from a middle-aged man with T-cell large granular lymphocyte leukemia. Some clones in this sample may be carry-over from other donors' samples.

This clone was recorded only once. This CDR3 reads CASTTGCYEQYF. The CDR3 bases are TGTGCCAGCACCACAGGTTGCTACGAGCAGTACTTC. The chain recombines TRBV9 with TRBJ2-7, with a tentative D call TRBD1 (5 bases). CDR3 length equals 12 residues. Trimming shortened V by 6 bases and J by 3 bases, and 10 bases separated the two germline ends. Germline loops: CDR1 SGDLS, CDR2 YYNGEE.

The table lists this clone with a few counts. The chain uses TRBV5-1 and TRBJ2-2; D is unresolved. CDR3 length: 14 residues. CDR1 is SGHRS, CDR2 YFSETQ, per germline. The V end was cut by 0 bases, the J end by 4 bases, with 7 bases between. The CDR3 loop is CASSLVGSTGELFF. The CDR3 DNA follows: TGCGCCAGCAGCTTGGTAGGGTCCACCGGGGAGCTGTTTTTT.

The J gene is TRBJ1-1, the V gene TRBV27; D possibly corresponds to TRBD1 (5 bases). Germline V CDR1 and CDR2: MNHEY, SMNVEV (reference sequence). The CDR3 contains 14 residues. Trimming cost V 5 bases and J 1 base, with 11 bases left between them. This CDR3 is CASSMWGRNTEAFF. The CDR3 region has the DNA TGTGCCAGCAGTATGTGGGGACGGAACACTGAAGCTTTCTTT.

The V and J genes are TRBV10-2 and TRBJ2-7; tentative D call: TRBD1 (6 bases). This CDR3 is 13 amino acids long. Per the germline V gene, CDR1 is WSHSY and CDR2 is SAAADI. The ends were cut back, 7 bases at V and 2 bases at J, with 12 bases in the middle. CDR3 DNA sequence: TGCGCCAGCACTACCAGGGGTACCTACGAGCAGTACTTC. It translates to CASTTRGTYEQYF.

This chain connects TRBV5-1 to TRBJ2-5, with D tentatively TRBD2 (5 bases). This CDR3 has 18 amino acids. Trimming removed 4 bases at V and 5 bases at J, with 27 bases between. The V gene's germline CDR1 is SGHRS and CDR2 YFSETQ. The CDR3 region is CASSDYPEQRAAVETQYF. CDR3 nucleotide sequence: TGCGCCAGCAGCGATTACCCGGAACAGAGGGCCGCAGTGGAGACCCAGTACTTC.

The CDR3 DNA reads as TGTGCCAGCACTATGGACTCCTACGAGCAGTACTTC. Protein sequence: CASTMDSYEQYF. J is TRBJ2-7 and V is TRBV25-1; D is uncertain. The germline CDR1 and CDR2 sequences are MGHDK and SYGVNS. Trimming took 7 bases from V and 0 from J, leaving 7 bases between them. The CDR3 spans 12 residues.

A single count supports this clone. Here the CDR3 reads CASSHGGPHNEQFF. CDR3 nucleotides: TGCGCCAGCAGCCACGGGGGGCCCCACAATGAGCAGTTCTTC. The chain uses TRBV23-1 and TRBJ2-1, with D possibly matching TRBD2 (7 bases). TRBV23-1 is reported as an ORF; its role is uncertain. The CDR3 totals 14 residues. Deletions cut 6 bases from V and 5 bases from J, with 14 bases between.

The rearrangement uses TRBV28 and TRBJ2-7; either TRBD1 or TRBD2 may supply D (5 bases each). The CDR3 extends over 16 amino acids. Germline V gene data show CDR1 as MDHEN and CDR2 as SYDVKM. V was trimmed by 5 bases and J by 0 bases, leaving 17 bases between them. This CDR3 is CASSTPGQASSYEQYF. For the CDR3, the DNA is TGTGCCAGCAGTACCCCGGGGCAGGCGAGCTCCTACGAGCAGTACTTC.

This chain joins TRBV4-1 and TRBJ1-2, with 7 bases matching TRBD1. Looked up from germline, CDR1 is MGHRA and CDR2 is YSYEKL. The length of the CDR3 is 15 residues. V was pared by 4 bases and J by 2 bases, with 7 bases of the junction left unmatched. The CDR3 is CASSPTPTGNYGYTF. For the CDR3, the DNA is TGCGCCAGCAGCCCGACCCCGACAGGGAACTATGGCTACACCTTC.

This chain connects TRBV9 to TRBJ1-2, with D possibly being TRBD1 (5 bases). CDR3 length: 14 residues. Deletions cut 3 bases from V and 4 bases from J, with 13 bases between. Looked up from germline, CDR1 is SGDLS and CDR2 is YYNGEE. DNA for the CDR3: TGTGCCAGCAGCGCCGGGGGGTCAATCTATGGCTACACCTTC. This gives the protein CASSAGGSIYGYTF.

This clone was counted a single time. J is TRBJ2-7 and V is TRBV18; a possible D gene is TRBD1 (6 bases). Looked up from germline, CDR1 is KGHSH and CDR2 is LQKENI. The CDR3 consists of 13 residues. The germline V and J ends were trimmed by 4 bases and 4 bases, with 11 bases remaining between them. The CDR3 DNA reads TGTGCCAGCTCACGTGGGGGCGAATACGAGCAGTACTTC. Amino acid sequence: CASSRGGEYEQYF.

This clone was recorded a few times. This specimen includes other DNA sequences encoding the same CDR3. The chain links TRBV27 to TRBJ2-7; the D is unclear. The CDR3 spans 12 residues. The V end was cut by 8 bases, the J end by 0 bases, with 8 bases between. From germline, CDR1 is MNHEY and CDR2 SMNVEV (reference sequence). The CDR3 reads CASFSSSYEQYF. The DNA for the CDR3 is TGTGCCAGCTTTTCCAGCTCCTACGAGCAGTACTTC.

There are a few counts of this clone. The rearrangement joins TRBV7-8 to TRBJ1-3, with D maybe TRBD1 (5 bases). V lost 1 base to trimming and J lost 3 bases, with 10 bases between them. The germline gives CDR1 SGHVS, CDR2 FQNEAQ. The CDR3 contains 15 residues. The CDR3 here is CASSLDVGGGNTIYF. CDR3 nucleotides: TGTGCCAGCAGCTTAGACGTGGGGGGTGGAAACACCATATATTTT.

This clone was counted between two and nine times. The J gene is TRBJ1-6, the V gene TRBV25-1; D unresolved. The CDR3 loop spans 12 amino acids. V gave up 6 bases and J gave up 7 bases, with 7 bases separating them. In germline, CDR1 is MGHDK, CDR2 SYGVNS. The CDR3 reads CASRVLNSPLHF. The CDR3 DNA follows: TGTGCCAGCAGGGTCCTAAATTCACCCCTCCACTTT. Combining the CDR3 with reference TRBV25-1 and TRBJ1-6 gives the whole variable domain EADIYQTPRYLVIGTGKKITLECSQTMGHDKMYWYQQDPGMELHLIHYSYGVNSTEKGDLSSESTVSRIRTEHFPLTLESARPSHTSQYLCASRVLNSPLHFGNGTRLTVT.

This chain links TRBV4-1 with TRBJ2-7, with D perhaps TRBD1 (5 bases). The CDR3 is 15 residues long. V lost 5 bases to trimming and J lost 6 bases, with 20 bases between them. Looked up from germline, CDR1 is MGHRA and CDR2 is YSYEKL. The CDR3 loop is CASSVRGSGLAEQYF. The CDR3 DNA follows: TGCGCCAGCAGCGTTAGGGGCTCAGGGTTAGCCGAGCAGTACTTC.

The chain uses TRBV15 and TRBJ1-1; no clear D. Germline CDR1 and CDR2: LNHNV and YYDKDF (reference sequence). The germline V and J ends were trimmed by 1 base and 1 base, with 4 bases remaining between them. The CDR3 spans 13 residues. As DNA, the CDR3 is TGTGCCACCAGCAGAGGTACGAACACTGAAGCTTTCTTT. Residues: CATSRGTNTEAFF. Full variable domain (outside the CDR3, taken from reference TRBV15 and TRBJ1-1): DAMVIQNPRYQVTQFGKPVTLSCSQTLNHNVMYWYQQKSSQAPKLLFHYYDKDFNNEADTPDNFQSRRPNTSFCFLDIRSPGLGDTAMYLCATSRGTNTEAFFGQGTRLTVV.